Listed below are T cell receptor beta chains from one sample, sequenced in a study of graft-versus-host responses after intestinal transplantation. Some clones are missing from TCRdb's copy, which holds only in-frame ones; the method was immunoSEQ multiplex PCR. The sample has some 17,000 clones; roughly 78% are singletons. The sample in question was ileum tissue, obtained roughly 98 days after intestinal transplant. Receptors originate from a human patient who received an intestinal transplant, so some T cells may come from the graft donor. The CDR3 runs from the conserved cysteine through the conserved F or W. D genes are given only for firm matches. Clone size appears in some rows only: once, few, many, or a class for an expanded clone.

abundance,j_gene,v_gene,d_gene,CDR3aa,CDR3nt
-,TRBJ1-1,TRBV6-5,-,CSPGVDEAFF,TGTTCGCCAGGGGTGGATGAAGCTTTCTTT
-,TRBJ2-7,TRBV6-5,-,CASSSSLSYEQYF,TGTGCCAGCAGCTCCTCTCTGTCCTACGAGCAGTACTTC
-,TRBJ2-7,TRBV6-6,-,CASSYSGGPKYEQYF,TGTGCCAGCAGTTACTCTGGAGGGCCGAAGTACGAGCAGTACTTC
-,TRBJ1-3,TRBV28,-,CASSPVTDSGNTIYF,TGTGCCAGCAGCCCCGTGACAGACTCTGGAAACACCATATATTTT
few,TRBJ2-3,TRBV7-8,-,CASSLGGGIDTQYF,TGTGCCAGCAGCTTAGGAGGGGGGATTGATACGCAGTATTTT
-,TRBJ2-7,TRBV4-3,-,CASSLGVGNYEQYF,TGCGCCAGCAGCCTGGGAGTCGGAAACTACGAGCAGTACTTC
-,TRBJ2-1,TRBV6-5,TRBD2,CATAAGGRYNEQFF,TGTGCCACTGCAGCGGGAGGACGCTACAATGAGCAGTTCTTC
-,TRBJ1-5,TRBV7-3,-,CASSEASNQPQHF,TGTGCCAGCAGCGAAGCTAGCAATCAGCCCCAGCATTTT
once,TRBJ2-3,TRBV4-1,TRBD2,CASSQGLAGTDTQYF,TGCGCCAGCAGCCAAGGACTAGCGGGTACAGATACGCAGTATTTT
few,TRBJ2-5,TRBV7-8,TRBD2,CASRHLAGVGETQYF,TGTGCCAGCAGACACTTAGCGGGAGTGGGTGAGACCCAGTACTTC
-,TRBJ2-7,TRBV4-3,TRBD2,CASSQRLAYEQYF,TGCGCCAGCAGCCAGCGACTAGCATACGAGCAGTACTTC
-,TRBJ2-2,TRBV29-1,-,CSGQAGTGELFF,TGCAGCGGGCAGGCGGGCACCGGGGAGCTGTTTTTT
-,TRBJ2-2,TRBV11-2,-,CASSLDFGQIITGELFF,TGTGCCAGCAGCTTAGACTTCGGGCAAATCATCACCGGGGAGCTGTTTTTT
-,TRBJ1-1,TRBV2,TRBD1,CASSEYFHGNRGSEAFF,TGTGCCAGCAGTGAATACTTTCATGGGAACAGGGGTTCTGAAGCTTTCTTT
-,TRBJ2-1,TRBV4-3,TRBD2,CASSQEKFLAGTPPDFNEQFF,TGCGCCAGCAGCCAAGAAAAATTCCTAGCGGGAACCCCTCCGGACTTTAATGAGCAGTTCTTC
-,TRBJ2-1,TRBV5-4,-,CASSWGRGLGNEQFF,TGTGCCAGCAGCTGGGGGAGGGGGCTCGGCAATGAGCAGTTCTTC
-,TRBJ2-3,TRBV7-2,-,CASSSGVGTDTQYF,TGTGCCAGCAGCTCAGGGGTTGGCACAGATACGCAGTATTTT
-,TRBJ2-1,TRBV6-4,TRBD2,CASSDSWTSAYNEQFF,TGTGCCAGCAGTGACTCTTGGACTAGCGCCTACAATGAGCAGTTCTTC
-,TRBJ1-2,TRBV18,TRBD1,CASSYRGYNYGYTF,TGTGCCAGCTCGTACAGGGGCTACAACTATGGCTACACCTTC
few,TRBJ2-2,TRBV5-1,-,CASSLAGEGGTGELFF,TGCGCCAGCAGCTTGGCGGGCGAAGGGGGCACCGGGGAGCTGTTTTTT
-,TRBJ1-1,TRBV1,-,CTSSHRQGLSEAFF,TGCACCAGCAGCCATAGACAGGGACTGAGTGAAGCTTTCTTT
-,TRBJ1-2,TRBV4-1,TRBD1,CASRATGTGPNYGYTF,TGCGCCAGCAGGGCAACCGGGACAGGCCCTAACTATGGCTACACCTTC
-,TRBJ2-3,TRBV6-1,TRBD2,CASTPVREIRDTQYF,TGTGCCAGCACCCCGGTGCGGGAGATTAGGGATACGCAGTATTTT
-,TRBJ1-2,TRBV7-2,-,CASSLAQGYTF,TGTGCCAGCAGCTTAGCGCAGGGCTACACCTTC
-,TRBJ2-1,TRBV27,TRBD1,CASSYDWWTGNNNEQFF,TGTGCCAGCAGTTACGACTGGTGGACAGGAAATAACAATGAGCAGTTCTTC
few,TRBJ2-3,TRBV27,-,CASSLVETTDTQYF,TGTGCCAGCAGTTTGGTGGAGACCACAGATACGCAGTATTTT
-,TRBJ2-2,TRBV9,-,CASSVDVAVRANTGELFF,TGTGCCAGCAGCGTAGATGTGGCGGTCAGGGCGAACACCGGGGAGCTGTTTTTT
-,TRBJ2-1,TRBV5-1,-,CASRLAEYNEQFF,TGCGCCAGCAGGCTAGCAGAGTACAATGAGCAGTTCTTC
-,TRBJ2-7,TRBV6-5,-,CASSVGSSDEQYF,TGTGCCAGCTCGGTAGGGAGTTCGGACGAGCAGTACTTC
-,TRBJ2-1,TRBV15,-,CATSRDGSRLYNEQFF,TGTGCCACCAGCAGAGATGGGAGCCGGTTGTACAATGAGCAGTTCTTC
once,TRBJ2-1,TRBV28,-,CASKGTRGYNEQFF,TGTGCCAGCAAGGGGACACGGGGCTACAATGAGCAGTTCTTC
-,TRBJ2-1,TRBV5-1,TRBD2,CASSFMGEGYNEQFF,TGCGCCAGCAGCTTTATGGGGGAGGGGTACAATGAGCAGTTCTTC
-,TRBJ1-2,TRBV30,-,CAWSVLGHYGYTF,TGTGCCTGGAGTGTATTGGGGCACTATGGCTACACCTTC
few,TRBJ2-1,TRBV7-2,-,CASSLRTSYSYNEQFF,TGTGCCAGCAGCTTAAGAACCTCGTACTCCTACAATGAGCAGTTCTTC
once,TRBJ1-2,TRBV6-1,-,CASSPAGWITYGYTF,TGTGCCAGCAGTCCCGCAGGGTGGATTACCTATGGCTACACCTTC
-,TRBJ1-2,TRBV19,TRBD1,CASISQGAGYGYTF,TGTGCCAGTATCTCACAGGGGGCCGGCTATGGCTACACCTTC
-,TRBJ2-7,TRBV4-2,TRBD1,CASSQESGTGGYEQYF,TGTGCCAGCAGCCAAGAATCCGGGACAGGGGGATACGAGCAGTACTTC
-,TRBJ2-1,TRBV9,TRBD2,CASSVGTSVGDEQFF,TGTGCCAGCAGCGTGGGGACTAGCGTTGGCGATGAGCAGTTCTTC
-,TRBJ1-1,TRBV19,-,CASSIDHLLLDTEAFF,TGTGCCAGTAGTATAGACCACCTCCTCCTGGACACTGAAGCTTTCTTT
-,TRBJ2-7,TRBV7-9,-,CASSFPSGPYEQYF,TGTGCCAGCAGCTTCCCCAGCGGGCCCTACGAGCAGTACTTC
-,TRBJ1-5,TRBV7-4,TRBD1,CASSHYRGHGESNQPQHF,TGTGCCAGCAGCCACTACAGGGGGCATGGGGAGAGCAATCAGCCCCAGCATTTT
-,TRBJ2-6,TRBV5-4,TRBD2,CASSQVKGGWHSGANVLTF,TGTGCCAGCAGCCAAGTGAAGGGAGGGTGGCACTCTGGGGCCAACGTCCTGACTTTC
-,TRBJ2-1,TRBV11-2,-,CASSLSGSSYNEQFF,TGTGCCAGCAGCTTATCAGGATCCTCCTACAATGAGCAGTTCTTC
-,TRBJ1-2,TRBV2,TRBD1,CASSTGGHGYTF,TGTGCCAGCAGTACAGGGGGCCATGGCTACACCTTC
-,TRBJ2-2,TRBV6-6,-,CASSYWGELFF,TGTGCCAGCAGTTACTGGGGGGAGCTGTTTTTT